This is a list of T cell receptor beta chains from one sample in a study of T cell changes during pregnancy in multiple sclerosis. The repertoire was sequenced with immunoSEQ multiplex PCR; TCRdb's copy has only in-frame clones and lacks some. Of approximately 50,000 clones in the sample, just over 90% were seen once. The source was peripheral blood, collected in the second trimester of pregnancy. The receptors come from a female donor with multiple sclerosis, enrolled in a pregnancy study. The CDR3 runs from the conserved cysteine through the conserved F or W. The D gene is left open where the match is weak. The size entry is marked missing in some rows and otherwise reads once, few, many or a size class.

D	V	size	J	DNA	CDR3
.	TRBV30	.	TRBJ2-7	TGTGCCTGGGGACAGTACTACGAGCAGTACTTC	CAWGQYYEQYF
.	TRBV27	.	TRBJ1-1	TGTGCCAGCAGTTGGGGGGGGCAGATGACTGAAGCTTTCTTT	CASSWGGQMTEAFF
.	TRBV5-6	once	TRBJ1-2	TGTGCCAGCAGCTTGGCCCCCGGTGGCTACACCTTC	CASSLAPGGYTF
.	TRBV4-3	.	TRBJ2-3	TGCGCCAGCAGCCAAGAGGGGGCCACCCGAATGGCAGATACGCAGTATTTT	CASSQEGATRMADTQYF
.	TRBV6-1	.	TRBJ1-2	TGTGCCAGCAGGGAGGACTATGGCTACACCTTC	CASREDYGYTF
.	TRBV4-3	.	TRBJ1-4	TGCGCCAGCAGCCAAGATCGATTCGGAAAACTGTTTTTT	CASSQDRFGKLFF
.	TRBV2	.	TRBJ1-1	TGTGCCAGCAGGGGCAGGGTCTTGGACACTGAAGCTTTCTTT	CASRGRVLDTEAFF
TRBD1	TRBV6-5	.	TRBJ1-2	TGTGCCACCTCAAAACAGGGGAGTTTCCGGGGCTACACCTTC	CATSKQGSFRGYTF
.	TRBV29-1	.	TRBJ1-2	TGCAGCGTTGTGTTGGAGGAAATCTATGGCTACACCTTC	CSVVLEEIYGYTF
.	TRBV5-6	.	TRBJ2-3	TGTGCCAGCAGCGAGCGGAACACAGATACGCAGTATTTT	CASSERNTDTQYF
TRBD2	TRBV13	.	TRBJ2-5	TGTGCCAGCAGCTTACGACTAGCGGGGACCCAAGAGACCCAGTACTTC	CASSLRLAGTQETQYF
.	TRBV7-2	.	TRBJ1-1	TGTGCCAGCAGCGAGAATAGGGGGACTGAAGCTTTCTTT	CASSENRGTEAFF
.	TRBV7-8	.	TRBJ1-1	TGTGCCAGCAGCCCAGTACGTTGGAACACTGAAGCTTTCTTT	CASSPVRWNTEAFF
TRBD2	TRBV5-4	.	TRBJ2-1	TGTGCCAGCAGCTCAGCCCAGGCGGGGGGACCCTACAATGAGCAGTTCTTC	CASSSAQAGGPYNEQFF
TRBD1	TRBV27	.	TRBJ2-1	TGTGCCAGCAGCTCCACCCAGGGGGCCCGGTACAATGAGCAGTTCTTC	CASSSTQGARYNEQFF
TRBD2	TRBV27	few	TRBJ2-7	TGTGCCAGCAGTCCCTCTAGCGGGGGGGTCTCCTACGAGCAGTACTTC	CASSPSSGGVSYEQYF
.	TRBV7-2	.	TRBJ1-2	TGTGCCAGCAGCCTCGACAGGCGATATGGCTACACCTTC	CASSLDRRYGYTF
.	TRBV9	.	TRBJ2-2	TGTGCCAGCGGCCCCCAGCAGCGCTCCGGGGAGCTGTTTTTT	CASGPQQRSGELFF
.	TRBV2	.	TRBJ2-5	TGTGCCAGCAATAGAGTAGCCGGGAAAGAGACCCAGTACTTC	CASNRVAGKETQYF
.	TRBV15	.	TRBJ1-6	TGTGCCACCAGCAGCCACCCGGAGGGGACCTCACCCCTCCACTTT	CATSSHPEGTSPLHF
TRBD1	TRBV19	.	TRBJ1-5	TGTGCCAGTAAAATTGCTGGGACAGGGTTTTCGCAGCCCCAGCATTTT	CASKIAGTGFSQPQHF
TRBD1	TRBV7-9	.	TRBJ2-2	TGTGCCAGCAGCTTACGGGACAGGGGACGGAACACCGGGGAGCTGTTTTTT	CASSLRDRGRNTGELFF
TRBD1	TRBV18	.	TRBJ1-2	TGTGCCAGCTCATTTGACAGGGAAAACTATGGCTACACCTTC	CASSFDRENYGYTF
.	TRBV6-1	.	TRBJ1-3	TGTGCCAGCAGTCCACAGGCCCCAGACACCATATATTTT	CASSPQAPDTIYF
.	TRBV2	.	TRBJ1-3	TGTGCCAGCAGTGCGCTCGCGACTGGAAACACCATATATTTT	CASSALATGNTIYF
.	TRBV5-1	.	TRBJ1-1	TGCGCCAGCAGCTTGGTGGCCCAGGGATATATCACTGAAGCTTTCTTT	CASSLVAQGYITEAFF